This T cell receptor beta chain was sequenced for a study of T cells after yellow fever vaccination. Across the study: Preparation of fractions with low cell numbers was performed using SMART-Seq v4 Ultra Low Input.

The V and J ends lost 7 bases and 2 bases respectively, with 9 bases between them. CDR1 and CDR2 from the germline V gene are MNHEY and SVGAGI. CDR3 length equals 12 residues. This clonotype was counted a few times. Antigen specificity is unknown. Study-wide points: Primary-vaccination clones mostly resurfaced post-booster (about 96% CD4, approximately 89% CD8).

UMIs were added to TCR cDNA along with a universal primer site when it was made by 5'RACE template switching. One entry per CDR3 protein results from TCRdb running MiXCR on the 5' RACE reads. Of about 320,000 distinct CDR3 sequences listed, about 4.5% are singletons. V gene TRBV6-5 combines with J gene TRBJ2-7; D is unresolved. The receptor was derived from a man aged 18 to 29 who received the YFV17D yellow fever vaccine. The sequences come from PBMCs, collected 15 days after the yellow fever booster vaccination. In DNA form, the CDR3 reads TGTGCCAGCATCAACAACCCCTACGAGCAGTACTTC. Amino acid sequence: CASINNPYEQYF.